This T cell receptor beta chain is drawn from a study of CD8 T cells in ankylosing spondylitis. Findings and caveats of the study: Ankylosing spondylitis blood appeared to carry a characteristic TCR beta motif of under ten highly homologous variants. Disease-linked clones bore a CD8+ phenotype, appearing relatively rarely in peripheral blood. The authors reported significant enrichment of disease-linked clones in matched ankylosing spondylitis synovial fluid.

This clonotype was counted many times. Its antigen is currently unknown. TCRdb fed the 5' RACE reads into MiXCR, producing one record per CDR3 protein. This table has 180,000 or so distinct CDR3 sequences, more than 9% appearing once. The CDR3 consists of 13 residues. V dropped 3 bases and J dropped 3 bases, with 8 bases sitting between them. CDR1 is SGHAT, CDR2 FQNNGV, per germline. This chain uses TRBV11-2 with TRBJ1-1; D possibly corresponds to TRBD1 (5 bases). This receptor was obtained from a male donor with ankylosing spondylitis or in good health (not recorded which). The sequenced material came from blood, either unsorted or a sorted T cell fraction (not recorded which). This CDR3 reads CASSLGRHTEAFF. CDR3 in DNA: TGTGCCAGCAGCTTGGGGCGGCACACTGAAGCTTTCTTT. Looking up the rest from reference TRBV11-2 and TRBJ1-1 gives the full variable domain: EAGVAQSPRYKIIEKRQSVAFWCNPISGHATLYWYQQILGQGPKLLIQFQNNGVVDDSQLPKDRFSAERLKGVDSTLKIQPAKLEDSAVYLCASSLGRHTEAFFGQGTRLTVV.